This TCR beta chain was captured by sequencing in a study of identical twins. With 2 bases removed from V and 7 bases from J, the gap between germline ends came to 20 bases. The CDR3 is made up of 16 amino acids. Germline V gene lookup returns CDR1 MNHNS and CDR2 SASEGT. In this sample, this clonotype turned up a few times. Template switching introduced a universal primer site, and the cDNA bore unique molecular identifiers. Using its own MiXCR run on the 5' RACE reads, TCRdb lists one record per CDR3 protein. The sample yields approximately 220,000 distinct CDR3 sequences, 6% to 8% seen once. These records were also assigned to another study, of yellow fever vaccine responses in identical twins.

The chain joins TRBV6-1 to TRBJ2-5, with D maybe TRBD2 (7 bases). The sample consisted of CD8+ T cells sorted from blood. The TCR sequence derives from a woman between 18 and 29 years old in good health. The CDR3, as DNA: TGTGCCAGCAGTGAAAGAGGGGGGGCGTTTTATGTGACCCAGTACTTC. Its translation is CASSERGGAFYVTQYF.